In its sample, the clone carrying this T cell receptor beta chain ranks as medium-sized. Antigen: not known. The V segment lost 10 bases and the J segment 4 bases; nucleotides outside the gene matches: 9. Germline CDR1 reads SNHLY; CDR2 reads FYNNEI. The CDR3 runs 15 residues. This sample is drawn from a study of cytomegalovirus exposure and HLA in healthy donors. Study-level points and caveats: The finding came from a later analysis; first-cohort TCR clusters tended to co-occur in the 120 or so validation repertoires. In vitro data verified a few CMV-associated chains as specific for CMV antigens. The study listed roughly 150 cytomegalovirus-associated TCR beta chains.

Sequencing used immunoSEQ multiplex PCR; TCRdb keeps in-frame clones, though not all of them. The data show tens of thousands of clones, with around 97% seen just once and around 10% held by the top ten. The chain employs TRBV2 and TRBJ2-2, with 10 bases matching TRBD1. The sample comprised PBMCs. The clonotype comes from a man under 40 in good health and CMV-seropositive. CDR3 DNA: TGTGCCACCATAGGAGGACAGGGGGGCACCGGGGAGCTGTTTTTT. As protein: CATIGGQGGTGELFF.